A selection of T cell receptor beta chains follows, all from one sample in a study of monozygotic twins with inflammatory bowel disease. TCRdb re-called the 5' RACE reads and shows each CDR3 protein once, DNA omitted. This listing includes a few hundred thousand distinct CDR3 sequences. The sequenced material came from blood. Every receptor here comes from a human donor with ulcerative colitis or Crohn's disease, or a healthy co-twin of an affected twin (not recorded which). Each CDR3 is given with its conserved first and last residue.

TRBJ1-4,TRBV9,CASSGGGSNEKLFF
TRBJ2-1,TRBV6-1,CASSKQGVSYNEQFF
TRBJ2-5,TRBV28,CASSLANQETQYF
TRBJ2-7,TRBV6-2/TRBV6-3,CASSSGDNSYEQYF
TRBJ2-7,TRBV6-2/TRBV6-3,CASSYSVPISYEQYF
TRBJ1-5,TRBV10-1,CASSAKPGQVHQPQHF
TRBJ2-1,TRBV28,CASSLYVGQGIYNEQFF
TRBJ2-2,TRBV7-3,CASSLEDRGKNGELFF
TRBJ2-7,TRBV27,CASSLLPGGLPYEQYF
TRBJ1-1,TRBV28,CASRPTDLEAFF
TRBJ1-1,TRBV18,CASSPLDRNTEAFF
TRBJ1-2,TRBV7-9,CASSSYLDYTF
TRBJ2-2,TRBV7-9,CASSPPGLSNTGELFF
TRBJ1-1,TRBV14,CASSQDQRFEAFF
TRBJ1-1,TRBV30,CAWSSDRYTEAFF
TRBJ1-3,TRBV12-3/TRBV12-4,CASSPRTGKRGSGNTIYF
TRBJ1-5,TRBV4-3,CASSQDGQSNQPQHF
TRBJ1-5,TRBV28,CASCPEQGLEPQHF